What follows are 2 T cell receptor beta chains derived from one specimen sequenced in a study of blood T cell repertoires in COVID-19. Libraries were prepared by immunoSEQ multiplex PCR; TCRdb keeps only in-frame clonotypes and omits some of them. Of approximately 130,000 clones in the sample, around 83% are singletons; the top ten hold roughly 10%. The source material was peripheral blood. These receptors were taken from a middle-aged man with active or convalescent COVID-19.

The chain has TRBV5-6 and TRBJ2-6; possibly TRBD1 for D (6 bases). The CDR3 spans 17 residues. V was pared by 5 bases and J by 0 bases, with 15 bases between. Germline V gene lookup returns CDR1 SGHDT and CDR2 YYEEEE. The CDR3 DNA sequence: TGTGCCAGCAGTTGGGACACCAGCAGCTCTGGGGCCAACGTCCTGACTTTC. Translating gives CASSWDTSSSGANVLTF.

The chain has TRBV10-3 and TRBJ2-7; maybe TRBD2 (5 bases). This CDR3 has 14 amino acids. Germline CDR1 reads ENHRY; CDR2 reads SYGVKD. V was pared by 0 bases and J by 3 bases, with 9 bases between. CDR3 coding DNA: TGTGCCATCAGTGAGTCGGGAGAGGGCTACGAGCAGTACTTC. This translates into CAISESGEGYEQYF.